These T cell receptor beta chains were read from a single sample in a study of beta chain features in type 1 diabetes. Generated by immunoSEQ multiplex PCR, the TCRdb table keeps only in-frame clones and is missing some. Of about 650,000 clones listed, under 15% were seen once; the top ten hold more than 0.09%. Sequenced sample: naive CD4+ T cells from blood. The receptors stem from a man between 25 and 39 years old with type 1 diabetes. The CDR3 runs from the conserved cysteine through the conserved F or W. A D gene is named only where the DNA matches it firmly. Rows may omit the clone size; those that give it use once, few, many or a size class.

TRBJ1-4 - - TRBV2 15 TGTGCCAGCAGTGAAAGGACGGACTTTAATGAAAAACTGTTTTTT CASSERTDFNEKLFF
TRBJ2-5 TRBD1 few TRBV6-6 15 TGTGCCAGCAGTTTAGACAGGGGGCGGCGAGAGACCCAGTACTTC CASSLDRGRRETQYF
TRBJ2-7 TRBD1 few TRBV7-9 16 TGTGCCTGCGCCAAAGGACAGGGGGAGGTGAACTACGAGCAGTACTTC CACAKGQGEVNYEQYF
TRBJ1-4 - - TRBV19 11 TGTGCCAGTAGCGACCGTGAAAAACTGTTTTTT CASSDREKLFF
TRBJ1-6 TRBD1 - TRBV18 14 TGTGCCAGCTCACAGGGGGCTGCAGGGTCACCCCTCCACTTT CASSQGAAGSPLHF
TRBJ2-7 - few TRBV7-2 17 TGTGCCAGCAGCCCGCGGACAGCCCGGAATTTTCACTACGAGCAGTACTTC CASSPRTARNFHYEQYF
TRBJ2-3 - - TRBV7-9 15 TGTGCCAGCAGCCCCCGGGGACTGCTCACAGATACGCAGTATTTT CASSPRGLLTDTQYF
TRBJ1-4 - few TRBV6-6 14 TGTGCCAGCAGTCCCTCAGGGACTAATGAAAAACTGTTTTTT CASSPSGTNEKLFF
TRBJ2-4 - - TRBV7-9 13 TGTGCCAGCAGCACCATGGACAGCACCGTTCAGTACTTC CASSTMDSTVQYF
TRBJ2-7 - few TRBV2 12 TGTGCCAGCAGTGCCGACAGCTCTCGAAGGTACTTC CASSADSSRRYF
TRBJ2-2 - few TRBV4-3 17 TGCGCCAGCAGCCAACTAACAGGCCCCGGGAACACCGGGGAGCTGTTTTTT CASSQLTGPGNTGELFF
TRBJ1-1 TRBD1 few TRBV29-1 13 TGCAGCGTTGCGATTGCAGGGGGCACTGAAGCTTTCTTT CSVAIAGGTEAFF
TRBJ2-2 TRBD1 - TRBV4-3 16 TGCGCCAGCAGCCGACAGGGACCTGAGAACACCGGGGAGCTGTTTTTT CASSRQGPENTGELFF
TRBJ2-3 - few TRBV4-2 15 TGTGCCAGCAGCCAACCCCAGGGTATCACAGATACGCAGTATTTT CASSQPQGITDTQYF
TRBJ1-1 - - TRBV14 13 TGTGCCAGCAGCCAAGAACACGGGGTTGGGGCTTTCTTT CASSQEHGVGAFF
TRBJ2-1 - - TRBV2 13 TGTGCCGGCGGACTATACCTCTACAATGAGCAGTTCTTC CAGGLYLYNEQFF